This T cell receptor (beta chain) was sequenced for a study of T cell repertoires in cytomegalovirus infection. Study findings and constraints: Clonotypes of TCR beta that were HLA-C-restricted and CMV-specific dominated the ex vivo response.

TCRdb re-analysed the reads in MiXCR, keeping a single row per CDR3 protein. The table lists some 400,000 distinct CDR3 sequences, approximately 32% of them singletons, with 12% to 15% in the top ten. Regarding this clonotype: Its matching antigen is unknown.

The clonotype was recovered from a human donor in good health (CMV status not recorded). Some clones in this sample may be carry-over from other donors' samples. The sequencing sample was made of PBMCs.

The DNA for the CDR3 is TGCGCCAGCAGTGAAACCCTAGAATTCTATGGCTACACCTTC. Amino acids: CASSETLEFYGYTF. The V gene is TRBV10-2, the J gene TRBJ1-2; D gene unclear. Deletions cut 3 bases from V and 4 bases from J, with 12 bases between. Germline V gives CDR1 WSHSY, CDR2 SAAADI. The CDR3 covers 14 residues.